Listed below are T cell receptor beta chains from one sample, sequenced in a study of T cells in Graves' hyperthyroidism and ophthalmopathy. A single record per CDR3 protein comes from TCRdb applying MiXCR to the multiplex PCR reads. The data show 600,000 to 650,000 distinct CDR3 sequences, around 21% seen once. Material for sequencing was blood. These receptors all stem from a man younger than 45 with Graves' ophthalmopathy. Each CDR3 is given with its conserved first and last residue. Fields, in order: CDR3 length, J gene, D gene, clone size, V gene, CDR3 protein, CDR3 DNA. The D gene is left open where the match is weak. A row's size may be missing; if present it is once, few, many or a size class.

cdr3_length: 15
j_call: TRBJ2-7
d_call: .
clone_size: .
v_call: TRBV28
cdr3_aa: CASSPYPGPDYEQYF
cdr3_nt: TGTGCCAGCAGCCCCTACCCAGGGCCAGACTACGAGCAGTACTTC

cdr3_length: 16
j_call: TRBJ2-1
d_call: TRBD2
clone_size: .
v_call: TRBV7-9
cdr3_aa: CASSPSSGLAGGRQFF
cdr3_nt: TGTGCCAGCAGCCCCTCATCGGGACTAGCGGGAGGGCGACAGTTCTTC

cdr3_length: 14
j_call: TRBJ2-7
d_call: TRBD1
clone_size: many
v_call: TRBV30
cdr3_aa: CAWSPRDRVYEQYF
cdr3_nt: TGTGCCTGGAGTCCCCGGGACAGGGTCTACGAGCAGTACTTC

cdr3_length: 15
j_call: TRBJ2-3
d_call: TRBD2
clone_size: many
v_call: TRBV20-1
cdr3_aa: CSARETGAGVDTQYF
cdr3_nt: TGCAGTGCTAGAGAAACCGGAGCGGGAGTAGATACGCAGTATTTT

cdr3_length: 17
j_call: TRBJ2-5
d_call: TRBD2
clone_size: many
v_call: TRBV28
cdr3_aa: CASSGTDGLAAQETQYF
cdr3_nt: TGTGCCAGCAGTGGGACTGATGGACTAGCGGCTCAAGAGACCCAGTACTTC

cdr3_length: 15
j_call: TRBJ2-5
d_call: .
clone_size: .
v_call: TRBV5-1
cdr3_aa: CASSPLGLGTETQYF
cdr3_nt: TGCGCCAGCAGCCCCCTAGGTCTGGGCACGGAGACCCAGTACTTC

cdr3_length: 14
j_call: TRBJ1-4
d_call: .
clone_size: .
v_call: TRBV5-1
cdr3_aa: CASSSDRMNEKLFF
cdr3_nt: TGCGCCAGCAGCTCAGACAGGATGAATGAAAAACTGTTTTTT

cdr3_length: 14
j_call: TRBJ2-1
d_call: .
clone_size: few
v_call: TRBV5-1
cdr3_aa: CASSGGTAGNEQFF
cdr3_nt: TGCGCCAGCAGCGGCGGGACAGCTGGCAATGAGCAGTTCTTC

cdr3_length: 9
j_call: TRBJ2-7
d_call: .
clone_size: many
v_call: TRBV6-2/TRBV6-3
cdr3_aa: CARRYEQYF
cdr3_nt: TGTGCCAGAAGGTACGAGCAGTACTTC

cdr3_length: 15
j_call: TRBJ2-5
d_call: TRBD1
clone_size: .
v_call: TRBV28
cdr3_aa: CASSLQGARQETQYF
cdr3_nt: TGTGCCAGCAGTCTCCAGGGGGCGAGACAAGAGACCCAGTACTTC

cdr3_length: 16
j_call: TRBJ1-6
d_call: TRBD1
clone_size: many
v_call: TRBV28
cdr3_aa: CASSPSDRGNNSPLHF
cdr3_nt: TGTGCCAGCAGTCCGTCGGACAGGGGGAATAATTCACCCCTCCACTTT

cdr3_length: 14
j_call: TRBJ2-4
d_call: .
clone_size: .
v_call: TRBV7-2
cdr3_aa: CASTLGTQQSIQYF
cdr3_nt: TGTGCCAGCACCCTAGGGACTCAACAAAGCATTCAGTACTTC

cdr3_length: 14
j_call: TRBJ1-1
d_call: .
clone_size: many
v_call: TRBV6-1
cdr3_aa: CASRKEGGYTEAFF
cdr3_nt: TGTGCCAGCAGAAAGGAAGGTGGGTACACTGAAGCTTTCTTT

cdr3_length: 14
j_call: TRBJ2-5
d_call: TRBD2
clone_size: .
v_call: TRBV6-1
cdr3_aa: CASSNIAGVETQYF
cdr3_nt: TGTGCCAGCAGCAATATAGCGGGAGTAGAGACCCAGTACTTC

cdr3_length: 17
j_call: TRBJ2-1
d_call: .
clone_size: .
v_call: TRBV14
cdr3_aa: CASSQEGPGGIYNEQFF
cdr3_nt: TGTGCCAGCAGCCAAGAAGGCCCAGGGGGGATATACAATGAGCAGTTCTTC

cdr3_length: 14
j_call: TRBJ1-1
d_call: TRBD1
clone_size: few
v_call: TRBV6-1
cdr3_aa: CASSEYRGNTEAFF
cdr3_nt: TGTGCCAGCAGTGAATACAGGGGGAACACTGAAGCTTTCTTT

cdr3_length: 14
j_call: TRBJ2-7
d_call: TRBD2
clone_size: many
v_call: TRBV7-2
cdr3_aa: CASSLIREGYEQYF
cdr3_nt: TGTGCCAGCAGCTTAATCCGGGAGGGGTACGAGCAGTACTTC